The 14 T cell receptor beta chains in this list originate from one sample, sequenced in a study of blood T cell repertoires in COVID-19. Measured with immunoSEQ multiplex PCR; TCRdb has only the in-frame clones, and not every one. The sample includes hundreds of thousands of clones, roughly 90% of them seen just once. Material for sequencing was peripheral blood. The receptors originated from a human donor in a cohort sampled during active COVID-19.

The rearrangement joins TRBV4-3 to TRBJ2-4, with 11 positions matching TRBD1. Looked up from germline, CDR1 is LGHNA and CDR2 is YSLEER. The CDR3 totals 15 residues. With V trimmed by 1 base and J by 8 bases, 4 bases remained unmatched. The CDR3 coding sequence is TGCGCCAGCAGCCAAGCCGGGGACAGGGGGGACATTCAGTACTTC. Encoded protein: CASSQAGDRGDIQYF.

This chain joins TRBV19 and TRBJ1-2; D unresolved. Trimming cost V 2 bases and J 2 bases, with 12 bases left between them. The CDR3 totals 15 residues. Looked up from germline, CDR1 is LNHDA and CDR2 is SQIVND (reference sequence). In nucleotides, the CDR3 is TGTGCCAGTAGTATATACAGTCGGCAGAACTATGGCTACACCTTC. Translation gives CASSIYSRQNYGYTF.

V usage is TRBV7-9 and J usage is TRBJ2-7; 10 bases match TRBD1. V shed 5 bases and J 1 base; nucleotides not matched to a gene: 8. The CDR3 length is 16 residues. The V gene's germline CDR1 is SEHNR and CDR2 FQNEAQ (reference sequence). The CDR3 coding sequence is TGTGCCAGCAGCCATCTCCCGGGACAGGGGTCCTACGAGCAGTACTTC. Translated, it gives CASSHLPGQGSYEQYF. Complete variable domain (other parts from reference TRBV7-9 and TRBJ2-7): DTGVSQNPRHKITKRGQNVTFRCDPISEHNRLYWYRQTLGQGPEFLTYFQNEAQLEKSRLLSDRFSAERPKGSFSTLEIQRTEQGDSAMYLCASSHLPGQGSYEQYFGPGTRLTVT.

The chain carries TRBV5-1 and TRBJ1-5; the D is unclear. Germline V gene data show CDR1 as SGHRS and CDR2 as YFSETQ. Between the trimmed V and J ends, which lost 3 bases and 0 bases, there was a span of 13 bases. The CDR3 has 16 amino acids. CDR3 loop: CASSSGGSHSNQPQHF. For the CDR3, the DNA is TGCGCCAGCAGCTCCGGAGGATCGCATAGCAATCAGCCCCAGCATTTT.

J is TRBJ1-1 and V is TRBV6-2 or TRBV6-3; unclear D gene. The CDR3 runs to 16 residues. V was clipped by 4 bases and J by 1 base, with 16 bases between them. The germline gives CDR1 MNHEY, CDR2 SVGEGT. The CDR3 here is CASSWLGEAQNTEAFF. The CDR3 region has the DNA TGTGCCAGCAGTTGGCTCGGAGAGGCCCAGAACACTGAAGCTTTCTTT.

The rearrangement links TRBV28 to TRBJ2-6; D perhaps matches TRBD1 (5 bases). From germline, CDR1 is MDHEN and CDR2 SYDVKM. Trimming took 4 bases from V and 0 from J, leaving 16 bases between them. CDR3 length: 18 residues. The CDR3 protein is CASSSPAQGDSGANVLTF. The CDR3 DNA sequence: TGTGCCAGCAGTTCACCGGCCCAAGGGGACTCTGGGGCCAACGTCCTGACTTTC.

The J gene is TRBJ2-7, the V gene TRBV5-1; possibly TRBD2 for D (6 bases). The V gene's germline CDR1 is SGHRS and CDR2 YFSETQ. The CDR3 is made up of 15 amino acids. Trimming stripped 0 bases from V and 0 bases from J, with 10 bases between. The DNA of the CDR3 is TGCGCCAGCAGCTTGGGGGGGACTTCCTCCTACGAGCAGTACTTC. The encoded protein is CASSLGGTSSYEQYF.

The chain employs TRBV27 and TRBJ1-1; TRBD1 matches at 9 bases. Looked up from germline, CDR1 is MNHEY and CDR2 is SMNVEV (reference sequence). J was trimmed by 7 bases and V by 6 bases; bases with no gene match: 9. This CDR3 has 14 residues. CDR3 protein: CASSGTGMIGEAFF. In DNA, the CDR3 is TGTGCCAGCAGCGGGACAGGGATGATTGGTGAAGCTTTCTTT.

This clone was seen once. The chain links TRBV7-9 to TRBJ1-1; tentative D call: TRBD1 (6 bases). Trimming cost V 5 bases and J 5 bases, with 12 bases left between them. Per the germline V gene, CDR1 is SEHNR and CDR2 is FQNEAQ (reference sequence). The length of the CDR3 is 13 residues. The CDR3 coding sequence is TGTGCCAGCAGCGCCCAAGGGGGAACTGAAGCTTTCTTT. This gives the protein CASSAQGGTEAFF.

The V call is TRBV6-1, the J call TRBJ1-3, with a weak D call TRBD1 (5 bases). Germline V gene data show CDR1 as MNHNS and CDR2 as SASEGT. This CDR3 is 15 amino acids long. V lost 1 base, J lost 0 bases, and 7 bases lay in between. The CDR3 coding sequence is TGTGCCAGCAGTGAAGACAGGCACTCTGGAAACACCATATATTTT. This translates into CASSEDRHSGNTIYF.

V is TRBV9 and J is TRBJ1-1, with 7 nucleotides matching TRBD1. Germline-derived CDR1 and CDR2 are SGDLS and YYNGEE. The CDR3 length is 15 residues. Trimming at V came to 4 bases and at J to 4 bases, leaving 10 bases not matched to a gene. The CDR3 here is CASSPWTGGGTEAFF. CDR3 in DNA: TGTGCCAGCAGCCCCTGGACAGGTGGAGGCACTGAAGCTTTCTTT.

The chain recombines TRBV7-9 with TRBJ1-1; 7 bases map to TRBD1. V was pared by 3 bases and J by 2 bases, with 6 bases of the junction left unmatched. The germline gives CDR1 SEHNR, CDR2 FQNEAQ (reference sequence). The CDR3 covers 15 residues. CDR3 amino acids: CASSLAGGGNTEAFF. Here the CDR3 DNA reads TGTGCCAGCAGCTTGGCAGGAGGGGGCAACACTGAAGCTTTCTTT. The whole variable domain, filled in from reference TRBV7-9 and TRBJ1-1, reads DTGVSQNPRHKITKRGQNVTFRCDPISEHNRLYWYRQTLGQGPEFLTYFQNEAQLEKSRLLSDRFSAERPKGSFSTLEIQRTEQGDSAMYLCASSLAGGGNTEAFFGQGTRLTVV.

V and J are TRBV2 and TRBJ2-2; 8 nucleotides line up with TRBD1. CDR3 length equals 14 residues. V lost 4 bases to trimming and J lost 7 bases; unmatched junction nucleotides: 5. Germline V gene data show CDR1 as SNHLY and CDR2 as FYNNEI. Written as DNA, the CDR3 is TGTGCCAGCAGTGGTTACAGGGGGAACGGGGAGCTGTTTTTT. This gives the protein CASSGYRGNGELFF.

The CDR3 loop reads CASSHRDRGRVGYTF. DNA for the CDR3: TGTGCCAGTAGTCACCGCGACAGGGGAAGGGTCGGCTACACCTTC. J is TRBJ1-2 and V is TRBV19; TRBD1 aligns across 8 bases. V shed 5 bases, J shed 8 bases, and the junction held 13 bases outside the gene matches. Looked up from germline, CDR1 is LNHDA and CDR2 is SQIVND (reference sequence). The CDR3 length is 15 residues.